What follows are 16 T cell receptor beta chains derived from one specimen sequenced in a study of T-cell memory formation after mild COVID-19. TCRdb processed the 5' RACE reads anew with MiXCR; each CDR3 protein has one entry. The table has nearly 110,000 distinct CDR3 sequences, over 13% seen once. Sequenced input: PBMCs or a T cell subset sorted from them (not recorded which). These receptors were collected from a man aged 18 to 29 who had mild COVID-19 (a few samples of this study predate the infection). Cell type and time point are not known.

The chain combines TRBV10-1 with TRBJ2-7, with TRBD1 matching 9 bases. Germline V gene lookup returns CDR1 WNHNN and CDR2 SYGVQD (reference sequence). The trim removed 5 bases at V and 5 bases at J, leaving 7 bases unmatched. This CDR3 contains 14 residues. For the CDR3, the DNA is TGCGCCAGCAGTCGGGACAGGGAACGCAACGAGCAGTACTTC. As protein: CASSRDRERNEQYF.

In this sample, this clonotype turned up many times. The chain links TRBV7-3 to TRBJ2-3, with TRBD1 matching over 10 bases. Trimming cost V 5 bases and J 12 bases; bases outside gene matches: 8. This CDR3 is 13 amino acids long. The germline CDR1 and CDR2 sequences are SGHTA and FQGTGA. The CDR3 protein is CASSQTGGPLQYF. The DNA of the CDR3 is TGTGCCAGCAGCCAGACAGGGGGCCCCCTCCAGTATTTT. Full variable domain (outside the CDR3, taken from reference TRBV7-3 and TRBJ2-3): GAGVSQTPSNKVTEKGKYVELRCDPISGHTALYWYRQSLGQGPEFLIYFQGTGAADDSGLPNDRFFAVRPEGSVSTLKIQRTERGDSAVYLCASSQTGGPLQYFGPGTRLTVL.

This clonotype showed up just a few times. This CDR3 is CASSQGPGAAANVLTF. In DNA, the CDR3 is TGCGCCAGCAGCCAAGGGCCAGGGGCTGCGGCCAACGTCCTGACTTTC. The rearrangement links TRBV4-3 to TRBJ2-6, with TRBD1 as a possible D gene (6 bases). This CDR3 has 16 amino acids. Trimming removed 1 base from V and 6 bases from J, with 13 bases in between. Per germline, CDR1 LGHNA and CDR2 YSLEER.

A word on this clonotype: This sequence may be a read error, since a much larger clone differs from it by one base. The V and J genes are TRBV7-6 and TRBJ2-7; the D gene could be TRBD1 or TRBD2 (6 bases each). Germline assignment: CDR1 SGHVS and CDR2 FNYEAQ. Trimming shortened V by 8 bases and J by 0 bases, and 14 bases separated the two germline ends. This CDR3 is built from 14 residues. CDR3 protein: CASRMRDTSYEQYF. CDR3 in DNA: TGTGCCAGCCGCATGCGGGACACCTCCTACGAGCAGTACTTC.

In its sample, this clonotype was seen a few times. V and J are TRBV12-5 and TRBJ1-1; no reliable D call. Germline-derived CDR1 and CDR2 are LGHNT and FRNRAP. The CDR3 runs 14 residues. V was clipped by 4 bases and J by 0 bases, with 9 bases between them. CDR3 in amino acids: CASGSAGLNTEAFF. DNA for the CDR3: TGTGCTAGTGGTTCGGCGGGATTGAACACTGAAGCTTTCTTT.

The chain joins TRBV4-1 to TRBJ1-5; TRBD1 matches at 7 bases. Germline V lookup: CDR1 MGHRA, CDR2 YSYEKL. Losses at the gene ends were 4 bases for V and 5 bases for J; bases not matched to a gene: 11. This CDR3 has 16 residues. The CDR3 nucleotides are TGCGCCAGCAGCCGTAAACCACAGGGGTTGGATCAGCCCCAGCATTTT. Protein sequence: CASSRKPQGLDQPQHF.

This clonotype turned up a few times. V is TRBV5-6 and J is TRBJ1-1, with D possibly TRBD1 on 5 matching bases. This CDR3 is 17 amino acids long. V lost 1 base and J 0 bases, leaving 16 bases between the germline ends. CDR1 and CDR2 from the germline V gene are SGHDT and YYEEEE. The CDR3 nucleotides read TGTGCCAGCAGCTTGAGGCAGGGAATTGTCATGAACACTGAAGCTTTCTTT. Translated: CASSLRQGIVMNTEAFF.

This chain links TRBV10-1 with TRBJ2-1; 9 positions match TRBD2. Trimming took 4 bases from V and 8 from J; bases not matched to a gene: 9. Germline V gene lookup returns CDR1 WNHNN and CDR2 SYGVQD (reference sequence). CDR3 length equals 15 residues. The CDR3 coding sequence is TGCGCCAGCAGTGTGGCGGGGGGGCCAGGTGATGAGCAGTTCTTC. Amino acids: CASSVAGGPGDEQFF.

This clonotype was seen a handful of times. The J gene is TRBJ1-4, the V gene TRBV6-5; the D is unclear. V was pared by 4 bases and J by 0 bases, with 12 bases between. This CDR3 contains 16 residues. Germline CDR1 and CDR2: MNHEY and SVGAGI. This CDR3 reads CASSSAPPATNEKLFF. In DNA form, the CDR3 reads TGTGCCAGCAGTTCCGCCCCACCTGCAACTAATGAAAAACTGTTTTTT.

J is TRBJ2-3 and V is TRBV7-2; perhaps TRBD2 as D (5 bases). V lost 1 base, J lost 4 bases, and 18 bases lay in between. In germline, CDR1 is SGHTA, CDR2 FQGNSA. This CDR3 spans 17 amino acids. CDR3 nucleotides: TGTGCCAGCAGCTTAGATGAGGTAGCGTGGGGAGCAGATACGCAGTATTTT. Protein: CASSLDEVAWGADTQYF. The full variable domain, its missing parts supplied by reference TRBV7-2 and TRBJ2-3, is GAGVSQSPSNKVTEKGKDVELRCDPISGHTALYWYRQSLGQGLEFLIYFQGNSAPDKSGLPSDRFSAERTGGSVSTLTIQRTQQEDSAVYLCASSLDEVAWGADTQYFGPGTRLTVL.

The chain recombines TRBV20-1 with TRBJ2-7; 9 nucleotides agree with TRBD1. CDR3 length equals 15 residues. V lost 4 bases and J lost 5; bases outside the gene matches: 12. Germline V gene sequence: CDR1 DFQATT, CDR2 SNEGSKA (reference sequence). The CDR3 protein is CSAKSGTGTTDEQYF. The CDR3 DNA is TGCAGTGCTAAATCCGGGACAGGGACAACTGACGAGCAGTACTTC.

There are many counts of this clonotype. The chain employs TRBV7-2 and TRBJ2-1, with 7 bases fitting TRBD1. Germline values: CDR1 SGHTA, CDR2 FQGNSA. The CDR3 extends over 16 amino acids. V was pared by 0 bases and J by 4 bases, with 6 bases of the junction left unmatched. The CDR3 region is CASSLALQGYYNEQFF. For the CDR3, the DNA is TGTGCCAGCAGCTTAGCGCTACAGGGGTATTACAATGAGCAGTTCTTC.

The chain has TRBV28 and TRBJ1-2; no firm D call. The CDR3 totals 12 residues. Germline V gives CDR1 MDHEN, CDR2 SYDVKM. V lost 3 bases and J 6 bases, leaving 8 bases between the germline ends. The CDR3 spells CASSLDDNGYTF. CDR3 bases: TGTGCCAGCAGTTTGGACGACAATGGCTACACCTTC.

This clonotype was found a few times. The V gene is TRBV7-9, the J gene TRBJ2-7; unclear D gene. CDR1 is SEHNR, CDR2 FQNEAQ, per germline (reference sequence). The CDR3 is 13 amino acids. Trimming removed 4 bases from V and 4 bases from J, with 11 bases in between. The CDR3 sequence: CASSSGPRYEQYV. CDR3 nucleotide sequence: TGTGCCAGCAGCTCCGGACCCCGTTACGAGCAGTACGTC.

The chain uses TRBV7-8 and TRBJ2-6; D gene uncertain. The CDR3 loop spans 17 amino acids. Trimming cost V 0 bases and J 0 bases, with 9 bases left between them. CDR1 and CDR2 (germline): SGHVS, FQNEAQ. The CDR3 here is CASSLAIWDSGANVLTF. The CDR3 DNA sequence: TGTGCCAGCAGCTTAGCGATCTGGGACTCTGGGGCCAACGTCCTGACTTTC.

The chain recombines TRBV4-1 with TRBJ2-2; possibly TRBD2 for D (6 bases). Between the trimmed V and J ends, which lost 0 bases and 4 bases, there was a span of 12 bases. Germline V CDR1 and CDR2: MGHRA, YSYEKL. The CDR3 sequence is 16 residues long. The DNA of the CDR3 is TGCGCCAGCAGCCAAGACGGGAGTACGGGCACCGGGGAGCTGTTTTTT. Translation gives CASSQDGSTGTGELFF.